This T cell receptor beta chain came from a study of T cells in localized non-small cell lung cancer. The assay was immunoSEQ multiplex PCR, and TCRdb's table has in-frame clones only and misses some. Seen here are approximately 83,000 clones, around nine tenths observed once, and the top ten hold more than 20%. CDR1 and CDR2 from the germline V gene are SGHVS and FQNEAQ. The CDR3 runs 13 residues. Trimming removed 3 bases from V and 1 base from J, with 7 bases in between. The source material was peripheral blood, sampled before any cancer treatment. This clonotype was obtained from a woman aged 40-69 years with stage I squamous cell lung carcinoma. The J gene is TRBJ2-7, the V gene TRBV7-8; D is ambiguous. DNA of the CDR3: TGTGCCAGCAGCTTCGAAGTGTCCTACGAGCAGTACTTC. Encoded protein: CASSFEVSYEQYF.